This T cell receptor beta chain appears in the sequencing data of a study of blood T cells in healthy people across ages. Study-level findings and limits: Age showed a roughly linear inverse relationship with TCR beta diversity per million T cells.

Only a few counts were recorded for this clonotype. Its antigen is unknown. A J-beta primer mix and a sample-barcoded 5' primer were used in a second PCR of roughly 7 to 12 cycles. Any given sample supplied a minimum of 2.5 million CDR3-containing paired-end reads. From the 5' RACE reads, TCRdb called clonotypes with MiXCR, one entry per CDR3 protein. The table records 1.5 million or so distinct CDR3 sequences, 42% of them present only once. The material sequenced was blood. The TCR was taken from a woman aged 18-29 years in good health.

CDR3 nucleotides: TGTGCCAGCAGTTACATGGTGGACACTGAAGCTTTCTTT. This encodes CASSYMVDTEAFF. V usage is TRBV27 and J usage is TRBJ1-1; D uncertain. This CDR3 is built from 13 residues. Germline values: CDR1 MNHEY, CDR2 SMNVEV (reference sequence). V lost 4 bases to trimming and J lost 3 bases, with 9 bases between them.